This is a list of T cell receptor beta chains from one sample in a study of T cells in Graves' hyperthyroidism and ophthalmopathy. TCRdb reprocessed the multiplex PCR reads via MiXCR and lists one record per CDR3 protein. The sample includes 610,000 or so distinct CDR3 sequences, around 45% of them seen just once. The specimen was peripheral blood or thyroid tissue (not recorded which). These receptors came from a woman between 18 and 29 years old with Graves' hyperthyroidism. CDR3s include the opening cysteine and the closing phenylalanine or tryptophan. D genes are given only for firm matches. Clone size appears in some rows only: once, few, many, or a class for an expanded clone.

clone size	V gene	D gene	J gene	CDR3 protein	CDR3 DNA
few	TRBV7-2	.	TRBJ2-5	CASSQWGAGETQYF	TGTGCCAGCAGTCAGTGGGGGGCCGGAGAGACCCAGTACTTC
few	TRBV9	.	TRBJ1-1	CASSGISSGVNTEAFF	TGTGCCAGCAGCGGGATCTCTTCAGGGGTGAACACTGAAGCTTTCTTT
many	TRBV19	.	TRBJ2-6	CASSINRGLSGANVLTF	TGTGCCAGTAGTATAAATCGCGGCCTCTCTGGGGCCAACGTCCTGACTTTC
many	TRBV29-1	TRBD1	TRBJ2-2	CSVETGQHSLAATGELFF	TGCAGCGTGGAAACGGGACAGCACTCCCTTGCCGCCACCGGGGAGCTGTTTTTT
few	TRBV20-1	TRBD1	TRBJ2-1	CSASRGPDEQFF	TGCAGTGCTTCCAGGGGGCCTGATGAGCAGTTCTTC
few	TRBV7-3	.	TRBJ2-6	CATDGSGANVLTF	TGTGCCACTGACGGCTCTGGGGCCAACGTCCTGACTTTC
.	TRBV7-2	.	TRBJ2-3	CASSLGGGNTDTQYF	TGTGCCAGCAGCTTAGGTGGGGGGAACACAGATACGCAGTATTTT
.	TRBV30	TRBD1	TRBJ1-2	CACRRGRGEGYTF	TGTGCCTGCCGTCGGGGCAGGGGGGAGGGCTACACCTTC
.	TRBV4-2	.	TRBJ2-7	CASSQVETGSSYEQYF	TGTGCCAGCAGCCAAGTAGAAACCGGGAGCTCCTACGAGCAGTACTTC
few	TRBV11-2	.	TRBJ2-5	CASSLSRDQYF	TGTGCCAGCAGCTTGTCGAGGGACCAGTACTTC
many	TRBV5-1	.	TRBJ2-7	CASSILGLGEQYF	TGCGCCAGCAGCATCCTGGGGCTCGGCGAGCAGTACTTC
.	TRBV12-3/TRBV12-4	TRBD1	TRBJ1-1	CASGDSRNEAFF	TGTGCCAGCGGGGACAGTCGGAATGAAGCTTTCTTT
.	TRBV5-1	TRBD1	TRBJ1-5	CASSLQGVYEHF	TGCGCCAGCAGCTTGCAGGGGGTATACGAGCATTTT
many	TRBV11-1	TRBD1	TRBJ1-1	CASSSTGRAFF	TGTGCCAGCAGCTCGACAGGGAGGGCTTTCTTT
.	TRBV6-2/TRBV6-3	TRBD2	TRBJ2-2	CASKGRATGELFF	TGTGCCAGCAAAGGGAGGGCCACCGGGGAGCTGTTTTTT
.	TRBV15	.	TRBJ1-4	CATSPTLGGRNEKLFF	TGTGCCACCAGCCCCACTCTGGGGGGCCGGAATGAAAAACTGTTTTTT
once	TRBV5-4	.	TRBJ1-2	CASSLQGRDYGYTF	TGTGCCAGCAGCTTGCAGGGGAGGGACTATGGCTACACCTTC
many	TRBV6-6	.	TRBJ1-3	CASRIDTFSGNTIYF	TGTGCCAGCAGGATTGACACCTTCTCTGGAAACACCATATATTTT
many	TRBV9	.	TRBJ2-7	CASSGIRGYEQYF	TGTGCCAGCAGCGGGATACGAGGTTACGAGCAGTACTTC
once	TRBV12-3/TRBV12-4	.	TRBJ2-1	CASSVDGVNEQFF	TGTGCCAGCAGCGTTGACGGGGTTAATGAGCAGTTCTTC
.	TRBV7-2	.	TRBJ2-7	CASSSAGTGTSVPEQYF	TGTGCCAGCAGCTCCGCCGGGACAGGGACTAGTGTCCCCGAGCAGTACTTC
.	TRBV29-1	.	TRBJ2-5	CSLVWMWETQYF	TGCAGCTTAGTCTGGATGTGGGAGACCCAGTACTTC
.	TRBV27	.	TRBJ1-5	CASSFQGNNQPQHF	TGTGCCAGCAGTTTCCAGGGAAACAATCAGCCCCAGCATTTT
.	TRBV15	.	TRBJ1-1	CATSRGTWPEAFF	TGTGCCACCAGCAGAGGGACTTGGCCTGAAGCTTTCTTT
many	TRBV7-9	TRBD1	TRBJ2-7	CASSAGDRDYEQYF	TGTGCCAGCAGCGCCGGCGACAGGGACTACGAGCAGTACTTC
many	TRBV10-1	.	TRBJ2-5	CASRLDTETQYF	TGCGCCAGCAGGTTAGATACCGAGACCCAGTACTTC
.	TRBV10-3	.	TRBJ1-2	CAISDEGSYTF	TGTGCCATCAGTGACGAAGGAAGCTACACCTTC
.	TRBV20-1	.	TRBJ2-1	CSARGTSLYNEQFF	TGCAGTGCCAGAGGAACTTCTCTTTACAATGAGCAGTTCTTC
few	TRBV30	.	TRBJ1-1	CAWTRDGAYTEAFF	TGTGCCTGGACCCGGGACGGAGCTTACACTGAAGCTTTCTTT
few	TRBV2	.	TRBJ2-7	CASSSAGGEQYF	TGTGCCAGCAGTTCCGCGGGTGGCGAGCAGTACTTC
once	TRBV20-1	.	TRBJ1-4	CSARGGGGKLFF	TGCAGTGCTAGAGGGGGGGGCGGAAAACTGTTTTTT
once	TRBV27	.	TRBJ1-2	CASSPPGRFGYTF	TGTGCCAGCAGTCCACCCGGGAGGTTTGGCTACACCTTC
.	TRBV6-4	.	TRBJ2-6	CASSSEPAGANVLTF	TGTGCCAGCAGTTCGGAACCCGCTGGGGCCAACGTCCTGACTTTC
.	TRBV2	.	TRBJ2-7	CASSERGGRF	TGTGCCAGCAGTGAACGAGGTGGGCGTTTC
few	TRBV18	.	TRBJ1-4	CASSPLDAEKLFF	TGTGCCAGCTCACCTCTAGACGCCGAAAAACTGTTTTTT
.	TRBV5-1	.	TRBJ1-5	CASSLEGAFGQPQHF	TGCGCCAGCAGCCTGGAGGGTGCGTTCGGTCAGCCCCAGCATTTT
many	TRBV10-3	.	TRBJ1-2	CAISESAGKGYGYTF	TGTGCCATCAGTGAGTCGGCAGGGAAAGGCTATGGCTACACCTTC
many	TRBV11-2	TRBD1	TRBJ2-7	CASSLGRSTGEDEQYF	TGTGCCAGCAGCTTAGGGCGGTCGACAGGGGAGGACGAGCAGTACTTC
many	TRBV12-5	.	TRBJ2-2	CASSSSFIGELFF	TGTGCTAGTTCGAGTTCCTTCATCGGGGAGCTGTTTTTT
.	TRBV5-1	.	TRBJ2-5	CASSWGINQPQYF	TGCGCCAGCAGCTGGGGGATCAATCAGCCCCAGTACTTC
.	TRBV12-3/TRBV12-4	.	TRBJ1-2	CASSLAQDSYGYTF	TGTGCCAGCAGTTTGGCCCAGGACTCCTATGGCTACACCTTC
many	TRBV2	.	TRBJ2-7	CASSADGSYEQYF	TGTGCCAGCAGTGCAGACGGATCCTACGAGCAGTACTTC
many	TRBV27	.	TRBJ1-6	CASSFSRQLNSPLHF	TGTGCCAGCAGTTTTTCGAGACAGTTGAATTCACCCCTCCACTTT
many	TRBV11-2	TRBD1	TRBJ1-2	CASSLRQGADGYTF	TGTGCCAGCAGCTTACGACAGGGGGCGGATGGCTACACCTTC
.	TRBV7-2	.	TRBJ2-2	CASSSQWLGELFF	TGTGCCAGCAGCTCCCAGTGGCTTGGGGAGCTGTTTTTT
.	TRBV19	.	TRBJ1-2	CASSSSLSNLYGYTF	TGTGCCAGTAGTTCCTCCCTTTCAAACCTCTATGGCTACACCTTC
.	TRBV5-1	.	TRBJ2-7	CASSFLRGDEQYF	TGCGCCAGCAGCTTCCTCAGGGGCGACGAGCAGTACTTC
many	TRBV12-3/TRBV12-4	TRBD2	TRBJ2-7	CASSLGGLGSYEQYF	TGTGCCAGCAGCCTAGGGGGACTAGGGTCCTACGAGCAGTACTTC
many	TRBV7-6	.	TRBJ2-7	CASSPIRHSYEQYF	TGTGCCAGCAGCCCAATTCGACACTCCTACGAGCAGTACTTC
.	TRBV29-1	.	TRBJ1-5	CSETENQPQHF	TGCAGTGAGACAGAGAATCAGCCCCAGCATTTT
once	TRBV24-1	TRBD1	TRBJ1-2	CATSRQGAANYGYTF	TGTGCCACCAGTCGGCAGGGGGCGGCCAACTATGGCTACACCTTC
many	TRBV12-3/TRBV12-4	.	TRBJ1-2	CASQASAGYTF	TGTGCCAGCCAGGCGTCGGCTGGCTACACCTTC
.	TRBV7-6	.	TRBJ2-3	CASSRKGSTDTQYF	TGTGCCAGCAGCCGTAAAGGGAGCACAGATACGCAGTATTTT
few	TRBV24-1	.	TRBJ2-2	CATSDLYNTGELFF	TGTGCCACCAGTGATTTGTATAACACCGGGGAGCTGTTTTTT
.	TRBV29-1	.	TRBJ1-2	CSVSGGRDSYGYTF	TGCAGCGTGTCGGGAGGGAGGGACTCTTATGGCTACACCTTC
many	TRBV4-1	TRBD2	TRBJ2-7	CASSQGDWAGGNSYEQYF	TGCGCCAGCAGCCAAGGAGATTGGGCGGGAGGGAACTCCTACGAGCAGTACTTC
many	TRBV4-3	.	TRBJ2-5	CASSQDGRVWETQYF	TGCGCCAGCAGCCAAGATGGAAGGGTGTGGGAGACCCAGTACTTC
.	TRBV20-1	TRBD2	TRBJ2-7	CSAAPRGVYEQYF	TGCAGTGCTGCCCCGCGGGGGGTCTACGAGCAGTACTTC
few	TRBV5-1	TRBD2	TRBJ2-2	CASSTGTSGRTMPGELFF	TGCGCCAGCAGCACGGGGACTAGCGGGAGGACAATGCCCGGGGAGCTGTTTTTT
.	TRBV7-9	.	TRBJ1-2	CASSVDHRANYGYTF	TGTGCCAGCAGCGTTGATCACCGGGCTAACTATGGCTACACCTTC